The present TCR beta chain was sequenced within a study of CXCR3-negative and CXCR3-positive naive CD8 T cells. Study-wide results and caveats: When CXCR3-positive naive cells were set against CXCR3-negative naive cells, the former had more hydrophobic TRB CDR3s.

CDR3 length: 16 amino acids. CDR1 and CDR2 from the germline V gene are LGHDT and YNNKEL (reference sequence). On this clonotype: Its matching antigen is unknown.

TRB cDNA libraries were made by UMI-labeled 5' RACE. TCRdb reprocessed the 5' RACE reads; each CDR3 protein has one entry and no DNA is given. This table holds over 20,000 distinct CDR3 sequences. The source of this sequence is a human donor in good health. Some clones in this sample may be carry-over from other donors' samples. The genes are TRBV3-1 and TRBJ1-2; TCRdb names TRBD1, which stays unverified in the absence of DNA. Sequencing input: naive CXCR3- CD8+ T cells from blood. Subset: CD45RO-CCR7+CD27+CD95- naive CD8+ T cells lacking CXCR3 (TNR3-). The CDR3 spells CASQPGQGAIGYGYTF.